This T cell receptor (beta chain) originates from a study of blood T cell repertoires in COVID-19. About the study: Some COVID-19 samples were acute and others convalescent; all came from the United States, Italy and Spain. Sources were T cells, B-cell-depleted T cells, or PBMCs; the material itself was cDNA or gDNA.

Germline V lookup: CDR1 KGHSH, CDR2 LQKENI. V dropped 3 bases and J dropped 0 bases, with 9 bases sitting between them. The CDR3 consists of 15 residues. Per the original methods: Reference gene primer amplification gave estimated nucleated cell counts. The repertoire was sequenced with immunoSEQ multiplex PCR; TCRdb's copy has only in-frame clones and lacks some. D and trimming were read from the DNA, whereas the V and J calls and clone size are those reported in that table. This table has over 85,000 clones, 84% appearing once. The specimen was peripheral blood. The gene calls are TRBV18 and TRBJ1-3, with D possibly being TRBD1 (5 bases). The sequence came from a human donor in a cohort sampled during active COVID-19. CDR3: CASSPWDYSGNTIYF. The DNA of the CDR3 is TGTGCCAGCTCACCGTGGGACTACTCTGGAAACACCATATATTTT.